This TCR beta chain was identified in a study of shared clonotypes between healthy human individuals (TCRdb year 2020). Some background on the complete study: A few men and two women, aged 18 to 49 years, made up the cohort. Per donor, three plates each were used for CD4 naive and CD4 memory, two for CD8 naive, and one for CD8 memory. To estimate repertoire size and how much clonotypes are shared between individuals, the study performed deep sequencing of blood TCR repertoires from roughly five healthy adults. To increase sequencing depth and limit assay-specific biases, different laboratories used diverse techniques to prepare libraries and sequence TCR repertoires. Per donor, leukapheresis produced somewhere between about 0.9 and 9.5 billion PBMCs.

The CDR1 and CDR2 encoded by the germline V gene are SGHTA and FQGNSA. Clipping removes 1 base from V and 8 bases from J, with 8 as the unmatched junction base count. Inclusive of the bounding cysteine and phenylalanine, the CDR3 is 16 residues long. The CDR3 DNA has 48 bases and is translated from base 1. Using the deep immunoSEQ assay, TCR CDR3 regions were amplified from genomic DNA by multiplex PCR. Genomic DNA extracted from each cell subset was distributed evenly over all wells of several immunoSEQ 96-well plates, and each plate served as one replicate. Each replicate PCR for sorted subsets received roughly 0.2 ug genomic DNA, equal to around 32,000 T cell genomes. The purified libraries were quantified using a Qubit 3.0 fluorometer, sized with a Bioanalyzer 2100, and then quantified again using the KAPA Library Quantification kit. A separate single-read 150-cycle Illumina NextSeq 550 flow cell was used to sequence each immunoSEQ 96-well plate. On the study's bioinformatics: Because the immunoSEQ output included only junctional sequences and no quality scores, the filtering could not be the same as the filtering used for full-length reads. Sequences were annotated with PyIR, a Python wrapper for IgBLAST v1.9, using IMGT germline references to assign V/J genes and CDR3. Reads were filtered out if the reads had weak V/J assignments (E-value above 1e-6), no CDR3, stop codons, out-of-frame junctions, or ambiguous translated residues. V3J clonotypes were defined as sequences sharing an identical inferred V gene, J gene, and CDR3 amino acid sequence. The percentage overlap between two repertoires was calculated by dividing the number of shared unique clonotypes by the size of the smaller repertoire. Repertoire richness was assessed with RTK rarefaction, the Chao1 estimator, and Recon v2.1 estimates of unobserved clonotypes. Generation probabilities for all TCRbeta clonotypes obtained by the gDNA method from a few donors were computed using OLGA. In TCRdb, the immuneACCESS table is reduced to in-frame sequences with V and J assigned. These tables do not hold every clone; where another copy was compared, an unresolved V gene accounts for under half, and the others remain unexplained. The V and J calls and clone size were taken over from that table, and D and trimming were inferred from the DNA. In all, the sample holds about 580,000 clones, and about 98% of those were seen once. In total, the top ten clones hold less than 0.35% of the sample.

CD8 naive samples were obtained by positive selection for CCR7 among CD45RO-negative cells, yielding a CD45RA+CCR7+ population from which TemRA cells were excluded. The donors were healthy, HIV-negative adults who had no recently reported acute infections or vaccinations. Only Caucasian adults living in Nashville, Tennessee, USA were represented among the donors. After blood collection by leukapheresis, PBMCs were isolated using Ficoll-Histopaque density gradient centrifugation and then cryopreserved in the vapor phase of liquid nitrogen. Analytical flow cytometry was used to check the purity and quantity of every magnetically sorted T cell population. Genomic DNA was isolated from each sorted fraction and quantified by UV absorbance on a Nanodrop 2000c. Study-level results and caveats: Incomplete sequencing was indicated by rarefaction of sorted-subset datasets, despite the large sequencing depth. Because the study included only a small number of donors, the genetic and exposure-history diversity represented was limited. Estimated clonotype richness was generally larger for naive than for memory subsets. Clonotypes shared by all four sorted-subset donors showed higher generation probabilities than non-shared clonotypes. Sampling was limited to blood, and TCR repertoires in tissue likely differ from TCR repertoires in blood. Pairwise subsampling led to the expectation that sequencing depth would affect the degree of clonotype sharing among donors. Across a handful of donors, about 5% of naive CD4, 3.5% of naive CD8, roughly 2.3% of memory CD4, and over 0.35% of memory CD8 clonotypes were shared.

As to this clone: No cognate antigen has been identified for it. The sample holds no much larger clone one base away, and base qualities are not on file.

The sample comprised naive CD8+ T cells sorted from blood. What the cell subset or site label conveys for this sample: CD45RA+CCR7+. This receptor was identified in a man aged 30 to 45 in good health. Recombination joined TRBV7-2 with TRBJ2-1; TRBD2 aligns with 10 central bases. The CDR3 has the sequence CASSLGLGLAVYEQFF. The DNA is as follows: TGTGCCAGCAGCTTAGGTCTCGGACTAGCGGTCTATGAGCAGTTCTTC.